This T cell receptor beta chain was recorded in a study of control samples from healthy donors and cancer patients. Using immunoSEQ multiplex PCR, the repertoire was profiled, and TCRdb retains in-frame clones only, with some absent. The table has 35,000 to 50,000 clones, more than 75% seen once. Germline V gives CDR1 SGHDT, CDR2 YYEEEE. Germline trimming cut 4 bases from V and 0 bases from J; bases unmatched to any gene: 3. This CDR3 is 14 amino acids long. The sample taken for sequencing was PBMCs. The clonotype originates from a woman in her sixties or seventies with lung cancer. The rearrangement links TRBV5-6 to TRBJ1-1, with TRBD1 matching over 7 bases. CDR3 nucleotides: TGTGCCAGCAGCCGGGACAGCTTGAACACTGAAGCTTTCTTT. Translated, it gives CASSRDSLNTEAFF. The full variable domain, with the rest looked up from reference TRBV5-6 and TRBJ1-1, is DAGVTQSPTHLIKTRGQQVTLRCSPKSGHDTVSWYQQALGQGPQFIFQYYEEEERQRGNFPDRFSGHQFPNYSSELNVNALLLGDSALYLCASSRDSLNTEAFFGQGTRLTVV.